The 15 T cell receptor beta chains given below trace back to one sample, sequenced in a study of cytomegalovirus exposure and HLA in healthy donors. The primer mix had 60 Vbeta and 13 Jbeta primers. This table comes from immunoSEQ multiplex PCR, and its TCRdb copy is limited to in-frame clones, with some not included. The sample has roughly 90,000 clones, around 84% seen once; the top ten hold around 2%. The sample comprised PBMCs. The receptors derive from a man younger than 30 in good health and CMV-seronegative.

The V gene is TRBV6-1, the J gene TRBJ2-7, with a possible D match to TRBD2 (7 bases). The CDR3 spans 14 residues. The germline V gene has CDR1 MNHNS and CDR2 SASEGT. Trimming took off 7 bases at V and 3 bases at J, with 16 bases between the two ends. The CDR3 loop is CASTPGGHLYEQYF. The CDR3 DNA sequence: TGTGCCAGCACCCCGGGGGGACACCTCTACGAGCAGTACTTC.

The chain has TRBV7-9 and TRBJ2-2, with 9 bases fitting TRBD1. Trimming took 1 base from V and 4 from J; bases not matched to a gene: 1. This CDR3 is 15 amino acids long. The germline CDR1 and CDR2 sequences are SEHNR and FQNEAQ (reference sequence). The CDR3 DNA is TGTGCCAGCAGCTTAGAGACAGGGGGCACCGGGGAGCTGTTTTTT. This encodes CASSLETGGTGELFF.

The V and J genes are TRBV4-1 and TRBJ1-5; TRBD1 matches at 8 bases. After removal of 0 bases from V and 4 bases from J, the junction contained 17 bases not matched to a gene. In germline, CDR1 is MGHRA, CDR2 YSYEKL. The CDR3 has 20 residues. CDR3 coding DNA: TGCGCCAGCAGCCAAGATGGGGGGGGGACTTGGGACAGGAAAAATCAGCCCCAGCATTTT. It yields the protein CASSQDGGGTWDRKNQPQHF.

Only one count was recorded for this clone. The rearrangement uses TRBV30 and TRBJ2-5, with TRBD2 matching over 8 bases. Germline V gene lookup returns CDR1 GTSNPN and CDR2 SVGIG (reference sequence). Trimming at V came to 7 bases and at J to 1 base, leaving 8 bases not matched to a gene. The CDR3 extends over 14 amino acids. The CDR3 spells CASGTGGAQETQYF. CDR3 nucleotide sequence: TGTGCCTCAGGGACCGGGGGGGCCCAAGAGACCCAGTACTTC.

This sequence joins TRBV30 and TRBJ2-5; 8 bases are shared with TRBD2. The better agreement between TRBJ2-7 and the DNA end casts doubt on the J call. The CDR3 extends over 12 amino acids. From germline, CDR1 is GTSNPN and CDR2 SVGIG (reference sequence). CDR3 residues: CAGSRGGYEQYF. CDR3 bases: TGTGCCGGGTCTCGGGGGGGGTACGAGCAGTACTTC.

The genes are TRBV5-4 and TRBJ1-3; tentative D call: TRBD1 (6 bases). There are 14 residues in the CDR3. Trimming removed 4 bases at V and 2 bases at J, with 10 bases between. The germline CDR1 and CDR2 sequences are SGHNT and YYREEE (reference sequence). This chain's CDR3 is CASSPTGTGNTIYF. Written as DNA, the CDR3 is TGTGCCAGCAGCCCTACAGGGACTGGAAACACCATATATTTT. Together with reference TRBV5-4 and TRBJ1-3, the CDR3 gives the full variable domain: ETGVTQSPTHLIKTRGQQVTLRCSSQSGHNTVSWYQQALGQGPQFIFQYYREEENGRGNFPPRFSGLQFPNYSSELNVNALELDDSALYLCASSPTGTGNTIYFGEGSWLTVV.

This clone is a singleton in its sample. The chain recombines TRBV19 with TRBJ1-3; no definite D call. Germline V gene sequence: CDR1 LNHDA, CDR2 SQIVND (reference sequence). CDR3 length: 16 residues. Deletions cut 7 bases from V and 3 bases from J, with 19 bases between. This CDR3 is CASTPAEGFRGNTIYF. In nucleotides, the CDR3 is TGTGCCAGTACCCCAGCCGAGGGATTTCGTGGAAACACCATATATTTT. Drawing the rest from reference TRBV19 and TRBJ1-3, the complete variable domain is DGGITQSPKYLFRKEGQNVTLSCEQNLNHDAMYWYRQDPGQGLRLIYYSQIVNDFQKGDIAEGYSVSREKKESFPLTVTSAQKNPTAFYLCASTPAEGFRGNTIYFGEGSWLTVV.

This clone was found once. CDR3 bases: TGCGCCAGCAGCCAAGATCTGAGTATGAGCTCCTATAATTCACCCCTCCACTTT. Residues: CASSQDLSMSSYNSPLHF. The chain links TRBV4-1 to TRBJ1-6; no reliable D call. CDR3 length: 18 amino acids. Trimming pared 0 bases from V and 0 bases from J, leaving 12 bases between. Germline V gene sequence: CDR1 MGHRA, CDR2 YSYEKL.

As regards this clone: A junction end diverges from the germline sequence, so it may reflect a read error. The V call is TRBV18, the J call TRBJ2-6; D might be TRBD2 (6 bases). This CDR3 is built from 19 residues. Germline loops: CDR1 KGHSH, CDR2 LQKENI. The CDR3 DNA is TGTGCCAGCTCGCCCTACAGGACCCCGGCGGGATCTGGGGCCAACGTCCTGATTTTC. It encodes CASSPYRTPAGSGANVLIF.

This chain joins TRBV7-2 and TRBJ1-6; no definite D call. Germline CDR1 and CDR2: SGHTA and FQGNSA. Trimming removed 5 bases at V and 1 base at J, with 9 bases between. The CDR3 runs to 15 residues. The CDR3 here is CASSPQASYNSPLHF. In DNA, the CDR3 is TGTGCCAGCAGCCCCCAGGCATCCTATAATTCACCCCTCCACTTT.

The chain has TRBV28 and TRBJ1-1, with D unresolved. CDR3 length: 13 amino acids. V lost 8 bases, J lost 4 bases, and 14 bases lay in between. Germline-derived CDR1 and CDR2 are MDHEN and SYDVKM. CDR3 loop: CASRLVGATEAFF. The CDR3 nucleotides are TGTGCCAGCCGCCTTGTGGGCGCCACTGAAGCTTTCTTT.

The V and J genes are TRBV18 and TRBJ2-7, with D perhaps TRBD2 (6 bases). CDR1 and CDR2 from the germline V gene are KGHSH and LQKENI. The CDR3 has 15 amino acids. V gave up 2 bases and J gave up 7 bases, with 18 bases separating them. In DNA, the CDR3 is TGTGCCAGCTCACCAACTATGGGGGGTGCCGGGGAGCAGTACTTC. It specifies CASSPTMGGAGEQYF.

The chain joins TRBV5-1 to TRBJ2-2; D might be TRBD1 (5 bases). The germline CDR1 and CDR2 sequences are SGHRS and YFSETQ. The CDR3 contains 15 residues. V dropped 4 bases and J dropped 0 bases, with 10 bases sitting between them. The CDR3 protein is CASSPGHPNTGELFF. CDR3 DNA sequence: TGCGCCAGCAGCCCCGGACACCCGAACACCGGGGAGCTGTTTTTT. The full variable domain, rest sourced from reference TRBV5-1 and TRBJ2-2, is KAGVTQTPRYLIKTRGQQVTLSCSPISGHRSVSWYQQTPGQGLQFLFEYFSETQRNKGNFPGRFSGRQFSNSRSEMNVSTLELGDSALYLCASSPGHPNTGELFFGEGSRLTVL.

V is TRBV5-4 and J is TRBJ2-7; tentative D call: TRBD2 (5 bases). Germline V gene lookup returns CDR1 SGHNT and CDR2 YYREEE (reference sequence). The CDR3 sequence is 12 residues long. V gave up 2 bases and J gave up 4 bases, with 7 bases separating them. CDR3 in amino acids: CASSLGGYEQYF. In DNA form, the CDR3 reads TGTGCCAGCAGCTTAGGAGGATACGAGCAGTACTTC.

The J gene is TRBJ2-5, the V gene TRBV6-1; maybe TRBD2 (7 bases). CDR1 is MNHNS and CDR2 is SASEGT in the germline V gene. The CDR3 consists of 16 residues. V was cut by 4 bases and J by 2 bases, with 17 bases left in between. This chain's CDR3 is CASSGGLGGGQETQYF. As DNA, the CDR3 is TGTGCCAGCAGTGGTGGACTAGGGGGAGGTCAAGAGACCCAGTACTTC.